This T cell receptor beta chain was identified during a study of blood T cell repertoires in COVID-19. This CDR3 contains 12 residues. Trimming left V 3 bases short and J 7 bases short, with 4 bases between. Germline V gene lookup returns CDR1 SGHAT and CDR2 FQNNGV. Original data processing: The assay estimated nucleated cells by amplifying reference gene primers. Produced via immunoSEQ multiplex PCR; TCRdb's table is partial and in-frame only. V and J calls and clone size come straight from that table; D and trimming were deduced from the DNA. The sample contains almost 200,000 clones, about 90% of which appear only once.

What was sequenced was peripheral blood. This clonotype was obtained from a woman aged 70-85 years with acute or convalescent COVID-19. The chain is built from TRBV11-2 and TRBJ1-6; D is ambiguous. In nucleotides, the CDR3 is TGTGCCAGCAGCTTCGGGAATTCACCCCTCCACTTT. It codes for CASSFGNSPLHF.